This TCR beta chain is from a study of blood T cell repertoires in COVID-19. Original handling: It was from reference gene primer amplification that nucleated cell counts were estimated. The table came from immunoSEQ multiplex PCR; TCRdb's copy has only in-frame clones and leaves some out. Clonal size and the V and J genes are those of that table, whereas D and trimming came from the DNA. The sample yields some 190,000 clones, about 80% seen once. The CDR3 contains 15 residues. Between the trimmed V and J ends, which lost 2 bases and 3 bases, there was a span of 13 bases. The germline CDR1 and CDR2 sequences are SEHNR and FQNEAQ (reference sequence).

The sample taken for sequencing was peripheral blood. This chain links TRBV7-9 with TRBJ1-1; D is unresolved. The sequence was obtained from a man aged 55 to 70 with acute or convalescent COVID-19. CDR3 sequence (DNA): TGTGCCAGCAGCTTATCCTCGGTGCTTGACACTGAAGCTTTCTTT. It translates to CASSLSSVLDTEAFF.